The source of this TCR beta chain is a study of regulatory T cells in long-lasting Graves disease. Stated time point: newly diagnosed GD, antithyroid drugs for less than 3 months. Following extraction of RNA from PBMCs, that RNA was used to make the TCR library. This clonotype was seen more than once but under ten times. Arm-PCR of CDR3 regions with iRepertoire HTBI primers generated TCR beta libraries. TCRdb analysed the multiplex PCR reads with MiXCR anew, one entry per CDR3 protein. The sample has approximately 470,000 distinct CDR3 sequences; 15% to 20% are singletons. These same data were also listed under a study on T cells in Graves' hyperthyroidism and ophthalmopathy.

The sample here was peripheral blood mononuclear cells (PBMCs), taken at new diagnosis, from a patient treated with antithyroid drugs. The clonotype was recovered from a middle-aged man with Graves disease.

The CDR3 sequence: CASSLTGRTEAFF. The CDR3 bases are TGTGCCAGCAGTTTAACAGGAAGGACTGAAGCTTTCTTT. The gene calls are TRBV28 and TRBJ1-1; D is perhaps TRBD1 (5 bases). Trimming removed 2 bases from V and 5 bases from J, with 9 bases in between. The V gene's germline CDR1 is MDHEN and CDR2 SYDVKM. The CDR3 is 13 residues long.